This TCR beta chain was captured by sequencing in a study of control samples from healthy donors and cancer patients (dated by TCRdb to about 2020). On this clone itself: What this receptor recognizes is not known. Nothing much larger sits one base from this clone, and base qualities are not available.

The germline V gene gives CDR1 as MNHEY and CDR2 as SVGAGI. At the junction V is shortened by 9 bases and J by 0 bases, with 15 bases in between. Measured from the cysteine to the phenylalanine, the CDR3 is 15 residues long. Kept here is only the CDR3 DNA, which spans 45 bases and is read in frame from base 1. The library was obtained by the immunoSEQ multiplex PCR assay. The table was pulled from immuneACCESS by TCRdb, which kept in-frame rearrangements only. Such tables lose some clones; where checked, under half of the loss comes from unresolved V genes, and the rest has no known cause. In all, the sample holds tens of thousands of clones, and about 93% of those were seen once. The ten largest clonotypes hold approximately 4.3% of the sample.

The TCR was taken from a man aged 30 to 45 in good health. Input material: blood. The sequence joins TRBV6-5 to TRBJ1-5; confidence is insufficient to name the D gene. CDR3 reads: CASTWLRDSNQPQHF. The DNA sequence follows: TGTGCCAGTACTTGGTTAAGAGATAGCAATCAGCCCCAGCATTTT.